The rows below give T cell receptor beta chains drawn from one sample of a study of T cell responses to AZD1222 COVID-19 vaccine. Produced via immunoSEQ multiplex PCR; TCRdb's table is partial and in-frame only. The sample has roughly 92,000 clones; approximately 88% are singletons. The sequencing here drew on peripheral blood, taken 28 days after the second AZD1222 dose. The source is an adult who received the AZD1222 COVID-19 vaccine. The CDR3 runs from the conserved cysteine through the conserved F or W. Each record gives: clone size, D gene, V gene, CDR3 length, J gene, CDR3 DNA, CDR3 protein. The D gene is left open where the match is weak. Rows give clone size only sometimes, using once, few, many, or a class for an expanded clone.

once	TRBD1	TRBV2	16	TRBJ1-5	TGTGCCAGCAGTGAAGCGCTTCAGGGGGGGTATCAGCCCCAGCATTTT	CASSEALQGGYQPQHF
-	TRBD1	TRBV5-4	14	TRBJ1-2	TGTGCCAGCAGCTCGTCCCAGACAGGGCATGGCTACACCTTC	CASSSSQTGHGYTF
-	-	TRBV18	15	TRBJ1-1	TGTGCCAGCTCACCGGGGGACACGTGGAGGACTGAAGCTTTCTTT	CASSPGDTWRTEAFF
-	-	TRBV6-5	12	TRBJ1-5	TGTGCCAGCAGGAGACCTTCAGGGCCCCAGCATTTT	CASRRPSGPQHF
-	TRBD1	TRBV5-1	15	TRBJ2-5	TGCGCCAGCAGCCTACTAGGGACAGGCCAAGAGACCCAGTACTTC	CASSLLGTGQETQYF
-	-	TRBV5-1	11	TRBJ2-1	TGCGCCAGCAGCATCGGCGTGGAGCAGTTCTTC	CASSIGVEQFF
-	-	TRBV6-5	13	TRBJ2-7	TGTGCCAGCAGTCCTCTAACAGGATACGAGCAGTACTTC	CASSPLTGYEQYF
-	TRBD1	TRBV9	16	TRBJ1-1	TGTGCCAGCAGCCCACTGGGGACAGGGGGGAACACTGAAGCTTTCTTT	CASSPLGTGGNTEAFF
-	-	TRBV5-5	13	TRBJ1-5	TGTGCCAGCAGCTTGGTTCAAGATCAGCCCCAGCATTTT	CASSLVQDQPQHF
-	TRBD1	TRBV5-1	14	TRBJ1-3	TGCGCCAGCAGCCGGGACAGGGATGGAAACACCATATATTTT	CASSRDRDGNTIYF
-	-	TRBV7-2	17	TRBJ2-1	TGTGCCAGCAGCTTAGCGGCGGGCAGCGGTTTTTACAATGAGCAGTTCTTC	CASSLAAGSGFYNEQFF
-	-	TRBV2	13	TRBJ1-1	TGTGCCAGCAGTTCGGACGTAGGAACTGAAGCTTTCTTT	CASSSDVGTEAFF
-	TRBD1	TRBV27	16	TRBJ1-2	TGTGCCAGCAGTCCTACCGGGACAGGGATAAACTATGGCTACACCTTC	CASSPTGTGINYGYTF
-	-	TRBV5-5	16	TRBJ2-5	TGTGCCAGCAGCTTGGTAGGGGGGGGGCTCCGGGAGACCCAGTACTTC	CASSLVGGGLRETQYF
-	TRBD1	TRBV19	15	TRBJ1-1	TGTGCCAGTAGACCTCCAGGGGGCGCAAACACTGAAGCTTTCTTT	CASRPPGGANTEAFF
-	-	TRBV2	14	TRBJ2-2	TGTGCCAGCAATCCGGGACAGAACACCGGGGAGCTGTTTTTT	CASNPGQNTGELFF
once	TRBD1	TRBV19	14	TRBJ2-7	TGTGCCAGTAGAGCCCGGGACAGGTCCTACGAGCAGTACTTC	CASRARDRSYEQYF
-	-	TRBV3-1/TRBV3-2	15	TRBJ2-5	TGTGCCAGCAGCCAAGTCGGGGGACCCCAAGAGACCCAGTACTTC	CASSQVGGPQETQYF
-	-	TRBV19	14	TRBJ2-7	TGTGCCAGTAGTATAGAGTCCGGGAATGGCGAGCAGTACTTC	CASSIESGNGEQYF
-	-	TRBV3-1/TRBV3-2	13	TRBJ1-1	TGTGCCAGCAGCCAAAACAGGGCCACTGAAGCTTTCTTT	CASSQNRATEAFF
-	TRBD2	TRBV3-1/TRBV3-2	13	TRBJ2-5	TGTGCCAGCAGCCAAGTTACCGGGACTAATACGTACTTC	CASSQVTGTNTYF
-	TRBD1	TRBV18	14	TRBJ1-2	TGTGCCAGCTCGGGGACAGGCAGGGGCTATGGCTACACCTTC	CASSGTGRGYGYTF
-	-	TRBV10-1	13	TRBJ1-1	TGCGCCAGCAGTGAGAATCAGAACACTGAAGCTTTCTTT	CASSENQNTEAFF
-	TRBD2	TRBV7-6	12	TRBJ2-7	TGTGCCAGCAGCGGGGGAGGGTACGAGCAGTACTTC	CASSGGGYEQYF
once	TRBD2	TRBV7-3	16	TRBJ2-2	TGTGCCAGCAGCTTGCGGGCTAGCGGGACCACCGGGGAGCTGTTTTTT	CASSLRASGTTGELFF